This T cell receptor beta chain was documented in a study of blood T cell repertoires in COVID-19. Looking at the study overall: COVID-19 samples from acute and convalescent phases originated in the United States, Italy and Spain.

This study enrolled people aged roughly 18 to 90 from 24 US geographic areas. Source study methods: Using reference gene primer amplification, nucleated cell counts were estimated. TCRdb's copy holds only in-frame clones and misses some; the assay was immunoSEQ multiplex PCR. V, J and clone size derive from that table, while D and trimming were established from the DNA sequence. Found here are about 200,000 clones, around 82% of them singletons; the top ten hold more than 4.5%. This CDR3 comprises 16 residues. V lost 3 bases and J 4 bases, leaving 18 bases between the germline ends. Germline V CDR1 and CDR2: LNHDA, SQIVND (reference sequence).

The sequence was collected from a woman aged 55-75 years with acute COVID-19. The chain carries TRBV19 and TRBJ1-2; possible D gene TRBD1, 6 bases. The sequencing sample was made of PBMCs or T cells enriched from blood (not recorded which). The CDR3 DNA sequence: TGTGCCAGTAGTATGTCAAGGGCAGGGGATAGCTATGGCTACACCTTC. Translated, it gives CASSMSRAGDSYGYTF.